This TCR beta chain was identified in a study of blood T cell repertoires in COVID-19. Study-level information: COVID-19 samples collected from the United States, Italy and Spain covered acute and convalescent phases.

Authors' analysis steps: Amplification of reference gene primers provided the estimated nucleated cell counts. Sequencing was performed with immunoSEQ multiplex PCR; in TCRdb, only in-frame clones are kept and a portion is missing. V, J and clone size derive from that table, while D and trimming were established from the DNA sequence. The sample includes about 240,000 clones, approximately 90% of them seen just once. J was trimmed by 0 bases and V by 4 bases; bases with no gene match: 4. The CDR3 covers 18 residues. Looked up from germline, CDR1 is LNHDA and CDR2 is SQIVND (reference sequence). The chain recombines TRBV19 with TRBJ2-3; 16 bases match TRBD2. Sequencing was carried out using peripheral blood. The origin of this receptor is a woman between 40 and 55 years old who had recovered from COVID-19. The CDR3 loop is CASSKGLAGGPSTDTQYF. CDR3 bases: TGTGCCAGTAGTAAGGGACTAGCGGGAGGGCCTAGCACAGATACGCAGTATTTT. Full variable domain (rest looked up from reference TRBV19 and TRBJ2-3): DGGITQSPKYLFRKEGQNVTLSCEQNLNHDAMYWYRQDPGQGLRLIYYSQIVNDFQKGDIAEGYSVSREKKESFPLTVTSAQKNPTAFYLCASSKGLAGGPSTDTQYFGPGTRLTVL.